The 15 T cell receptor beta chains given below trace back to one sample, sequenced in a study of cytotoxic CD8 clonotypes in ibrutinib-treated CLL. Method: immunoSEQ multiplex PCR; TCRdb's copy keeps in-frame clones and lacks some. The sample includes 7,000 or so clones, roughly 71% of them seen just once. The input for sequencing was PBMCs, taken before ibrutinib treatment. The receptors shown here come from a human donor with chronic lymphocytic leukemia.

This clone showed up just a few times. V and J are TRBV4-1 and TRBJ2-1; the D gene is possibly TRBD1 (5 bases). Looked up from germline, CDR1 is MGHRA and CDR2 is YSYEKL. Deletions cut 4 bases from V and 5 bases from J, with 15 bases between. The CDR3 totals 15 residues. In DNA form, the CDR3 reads TGCGCCAGCAGCCCTACCGCCAGCAGGGACAATGAGCAGTTCTTC. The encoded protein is CASSPTASRDNEQFF.

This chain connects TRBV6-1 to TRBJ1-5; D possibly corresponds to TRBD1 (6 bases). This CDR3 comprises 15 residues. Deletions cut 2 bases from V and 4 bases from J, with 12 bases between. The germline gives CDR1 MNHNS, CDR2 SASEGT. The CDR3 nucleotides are TGTGCCAGCAGTGAATTCAGGGGAACTAATCAGCCCCAGCATTTT. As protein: CASSEFRGTNQPQHF.

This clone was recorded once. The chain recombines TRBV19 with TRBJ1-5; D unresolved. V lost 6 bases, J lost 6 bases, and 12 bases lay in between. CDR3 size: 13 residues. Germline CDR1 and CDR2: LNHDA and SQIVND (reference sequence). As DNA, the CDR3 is TGTGCCAGTAGGGCGCGTGGTTTTCAGCCCCAGCATTTT. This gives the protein CASRARGFQPQHF.

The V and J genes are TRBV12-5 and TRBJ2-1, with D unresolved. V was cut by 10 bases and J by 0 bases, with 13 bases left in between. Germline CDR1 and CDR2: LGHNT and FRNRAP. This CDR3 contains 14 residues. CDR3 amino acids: CATSKGSSYNEQFF. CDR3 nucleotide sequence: TGTGCTACCAGCAAGGGCAGCTCCTACAATGAGCAGTTCTTC.

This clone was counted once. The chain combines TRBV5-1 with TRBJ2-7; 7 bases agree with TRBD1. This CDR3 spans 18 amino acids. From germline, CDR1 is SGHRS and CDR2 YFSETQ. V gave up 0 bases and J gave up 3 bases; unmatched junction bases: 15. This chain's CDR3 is CASSLGYATGVRIYEQYF. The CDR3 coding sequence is TGCGCCAGCAGCTTGGGCTACGCAACAGGGGTCCGCATCTACGAGCAGTACTTC.

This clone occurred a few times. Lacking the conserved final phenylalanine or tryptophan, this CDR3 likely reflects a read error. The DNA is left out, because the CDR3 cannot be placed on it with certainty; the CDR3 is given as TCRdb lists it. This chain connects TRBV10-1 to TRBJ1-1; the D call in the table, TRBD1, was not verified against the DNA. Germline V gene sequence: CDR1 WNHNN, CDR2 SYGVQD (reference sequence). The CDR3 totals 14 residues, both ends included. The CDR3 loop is CASSESRPDRGDRY.

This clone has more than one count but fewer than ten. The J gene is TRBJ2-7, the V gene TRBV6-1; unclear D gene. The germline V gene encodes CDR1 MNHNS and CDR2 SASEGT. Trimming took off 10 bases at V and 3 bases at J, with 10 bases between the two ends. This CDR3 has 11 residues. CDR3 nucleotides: TGTGCCATTATGAGGTACTACGAGCAGTACTTC. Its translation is CAIMRYYEQYF.

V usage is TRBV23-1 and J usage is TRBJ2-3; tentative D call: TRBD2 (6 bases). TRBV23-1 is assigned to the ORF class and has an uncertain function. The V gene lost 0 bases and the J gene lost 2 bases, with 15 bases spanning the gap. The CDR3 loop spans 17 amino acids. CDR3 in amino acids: CASSQSVEGRPTDTQYF. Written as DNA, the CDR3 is TGCGCCAGCAGTCAATCGGTGGAGGGGCGCCCCACAGATACGCAGTATTTT.

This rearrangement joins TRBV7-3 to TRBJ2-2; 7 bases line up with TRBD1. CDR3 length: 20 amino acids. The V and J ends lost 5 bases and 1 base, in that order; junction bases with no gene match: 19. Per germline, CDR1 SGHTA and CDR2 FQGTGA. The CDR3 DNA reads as TGTGCCAGCAGCCCTGGTCATACCACCGGGACAGTTCTGAACACCGGGGAGCTGTTTTTT. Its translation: CASSPGHTTGTVLNTGELFF. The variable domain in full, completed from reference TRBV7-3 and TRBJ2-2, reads GAGVSQTPSNKVTEKGKYVELRCDPISGHTALYWYRQSLGQGPEFLIYFQGTGAADDSGLPNDRFFAVRPEGSVSTLKIQRTERGDSAVYLCASSPGHTTGTVLNTGELFFGEGSRLTVL.

DNA of the CDR3: TGTGCCAGCAGTTACTTGGAGAGGGGAAGCTACACCTTC. This encodes CASSYLERGSYTF. The rearrangement links TRBV6-6 to TRBJ1-2; D may be TRBD1 (5 bases). CDR3 length: 13 residues. CDR1 and CDR2 (germline): MNHNY, SVGAGI (reference sequence). With 1 base removed from V and 9 bases from J, the gap between germline ends came to 12 bases.

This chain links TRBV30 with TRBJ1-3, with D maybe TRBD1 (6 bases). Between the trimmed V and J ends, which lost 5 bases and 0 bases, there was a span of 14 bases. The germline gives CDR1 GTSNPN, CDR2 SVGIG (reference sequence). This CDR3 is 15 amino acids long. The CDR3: CAWVTTGRSGNTIYF. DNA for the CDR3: TGTGCCTGGGTTACGACAGGTCGCTCTGGAAACACCATATATTTT.

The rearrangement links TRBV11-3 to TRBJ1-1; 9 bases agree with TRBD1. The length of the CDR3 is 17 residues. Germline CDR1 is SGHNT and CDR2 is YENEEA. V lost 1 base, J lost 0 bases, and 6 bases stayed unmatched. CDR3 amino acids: CASSLGERDRVNTEAFF. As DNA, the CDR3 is TGTGCCAGCAGCTTAGGGGAAAGGGACAGGGTGAACACTGAAGCTTTCTTT.

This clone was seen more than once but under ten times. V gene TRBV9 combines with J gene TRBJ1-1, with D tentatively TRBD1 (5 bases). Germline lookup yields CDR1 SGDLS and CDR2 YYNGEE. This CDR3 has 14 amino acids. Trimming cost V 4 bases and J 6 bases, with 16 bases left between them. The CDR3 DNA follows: TGTGCCAGCAGCCCCCGGGGGGGAAGCGCTGAAGCTTTCTTT. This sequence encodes CASSPRGGSAEAFF.

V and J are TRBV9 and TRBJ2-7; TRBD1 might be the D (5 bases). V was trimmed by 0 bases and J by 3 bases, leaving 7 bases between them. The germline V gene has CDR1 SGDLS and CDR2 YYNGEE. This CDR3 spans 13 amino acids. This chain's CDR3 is CASSVGGDYEQYF. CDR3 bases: TGTGCCAGCAGCGTAGGGGGCGACTACGAGCAGTACTTC.

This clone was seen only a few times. Written as DNA, the CDR3 is TGTGCCTGGAGCCCCGGACTAGGGGGGGATACGCAGTATTTT. This gives the protein CAWSPGLGGDTQYF. This chain uses TRBV30 with TRBJ2-3, with D perhaps matching TRBD2 (7 bases). The CDR3 has 14 residues. The V end lost 3 bases, the J end lost 6 bases, and 16 bases lay between the germline ends. Germline CDR1 and CDR2: GTSNPN and SVGIG (reference sequence).